The 32 T cell receptor beta chains presented below share a single source sample, sequenced in a study of blood T cell repertoires in COVID-19. The assay was immunoSEQ multiplex PCR, and TCRdb's table has in-frame clones only and misses some. This table holds approximately 390,000 clones, roughly 90% found once. The sequenced material came from PBMCs or T cells enriched from blood (not recorded which). Receptor source: a woman aged 40 to 50 with acute COVID-19.

This chain uses TRBV9 with TRBJ1-1; TRBD1 matches at 9 bases. The CDR3 totals 17 residues. With V trimmed by 0 bases and J by 1 base, 7 bases remained unmatched. CDR1 SGDLS and CDR2 YYNGEE come from the germline V gene. The CDR3 DNA reads as TGTGCCAGCAGCGTAGCTAAGGACAGGGGATGGAACACTGAAGCTTTCTTT. This gives the protein CASSVAKDRGWNTEAFF.

This clone has just one count. The J gene is TRBJ1-2, the V gene TRBV9; the D gene is possibly TRBD1 (5 bases). Germline assignment: CDR1 SGDLS and CDR2 YYNGEE. CDR3 length equals 13 residues. V dropped 0 bases and J dropped 4 bases, with 7 bases sitting between them. CDR3 sequence: CASSVAGFYGYTF. The CDR3 DNA reads TGTGCCAGCAGCGTAGCAGGGTTCTATGGCTACACCTTC.

The rearrangement joins TRBV27 to TRBJ1-1, with a tentative D call TRBD1 (6 bases). The CDR3 is made up of 14 amino acids. V dropped 1 base and J dropped 4 bases, with 10 bases sitting between them. Germline loops: CDR1 MNHEY, CDR2 SMNVEV (reference sequence). CDR3 nucleotide sequence: TGTGCCAGCAGTTTATGGGGGCTGGGCACTGAAGCTTTCTTT. Its protein is CASSLWGLGTEAFF.

This chain uses TRBV18 with TRBJ2-5; TRBD1 agrees at 8 bases. Germline CDR1 is KGHSH and CDR2 is LQKENI. The junction had 5 bases not matched to a gene; V was cut back by 1 base and J by 4 bases. The CDR3 runs 15 residues. CDR3: CASSPRQGARETQYF. CDR3 nucleotide sequence: TGTGCCAGCTCACCACGGCAGGGGGCACGAGAGACCCAGTACTTC.

The V gene is TRBV6-4, the J gene TRBJ1-2, with 7 bases matching TRBD1. This CDR3 is built from 13 residues. Germline CDR1 is MRHNA and CDR2 is SNTAGT. The trim removed 4 bases at V and 6 bases at J, leaving 5 bases unmatched. The CDR3 DNA is TGTGCCAGCAGTGCCACAGGGGAAGATGGCTACACCTTC. Amino acid sequence: CASSATGEDGYTF.

J is TRBJ2-7 and V is TRBV9, with D perhaps matching TRBD1 (7 bases). The V gene lost 0 bases and the J gene lost 5 bases, with 18 bases spanning the gap. Germline CDR1 is SGDLS and CDR2 is YYNGEE. The CDR3 is made up of 16 amino acids. CDR3 DNA: TGTGCCAGCAGCGTAGGTCAGAGGGCAGGGGGGAACGAGCAGTACTTC. This gives the protein CASSVGQRAGGNEQYF.

The rearrangement joins TRBV30 to TRBJ1-1; D is unresolved. CDR3 length: 14 amino acids. Per germline, CDR1 GTSNPN and CDR2 SVGIG (reference sequence). V shed 0 bases and J shed 1 base, with 9 bases lying between them. CDR3 bases: TGTGCCTGGAGTGTTACAGTGAAGAACACTGAAGCTTTCTTT. Encoded protein: CAWSVTVKNTEAFF.

This chain links TRBV14 with TRBJ1-3, with D perhaps TRBD1 (5 bases). The CDR3 is 17 amino acids. The V end lost 0 bases, the J end lost 1 base, and 13 bases lay between the germline ends. CDR1 SGHDN and CDR2 FVKESK come from the germline V gene. As DNA, the CDR3 is TGTGCCAGCAGCCAAGACTGGGGCCCCCTTTCTGGAAACACCATATATTTT. Amino acids: CASSQDWGPLSGNTIYF.

On this clone itself: The same CDR3 arises from other DNA sequences in this sample as well. J is TRBJ2-7 and V is TRBV27; 8 bases are shared with TRBD2. V gave up 6 bases and J gave up 2 bases; unmatched junction bases: 3. Germline V gene sequence: CDR1 MNHEY, CDR2 SMNVEV (reference sequence). This CDR3 has 13 residues. The CDR3 nucleotides are TGTGCCAGCAGCCTGCGGGGGGCCTACGAGCAGTACTTC. As protein: CASSLRGAYEQYF.

The chain is built from TRBV6-5 and TRBJ1-6; 9 bases map to TRBD1. The germline V gene has CDR1 MNHEY and CDR2 SVGAGI. Trimming removed 4 bases from V and 9 bases from J; junction bases left unmatched: 10. The CDR3 contains 16 residues. The CDR3 bases are TGTGCCAGCAGTTCGATCACAGGGGGCGGTGGTTCACCCCTCCACTTT. This translates into CASSSITGGGGSPLHF.

The chain uses TRBV7-8 and TRBJ1-6; D possibly corresponds to TRBD1 (5 bases). V gave up 1 base and J gave up 7 bases, with 14 bases separating them. The CDR3 has 16 amino acids. Germline CDR1 is SGHVS and CDR2 is FQNEAQ. The CDR3 sequence: CASSLEWSGGNSPLHF. The CDR3 DNA is TGTGCCAGCAGCTTAGAATGGTCGGGGGGAAATTCACCCCTCCACTTT.

This chain joins TRBV19 and TRBJ1-5; D is undetermined. Between the trimmed V and J ends, which lost 3 bases and 2 bases, there was a span of 14 bases. Germline CDR1 reads LNHDA; CDR2 reads SQIVND (reference sequence). The CDR3 has 16 residues. The CDR3 coding sequence is TGTGCCAGTAGTATCGGACTGGCCGATCGCAATCAGCCCCAGCATTTT. Protein sequence: CASSIGLADRNQPQHF. The full variable domain, completed using reference TRBV19 and TRBJ1-5, is DGGITQSPKYLFRKEGQNVTLSCEQNLNHDAMYWYRQDPGQGLRLIYYSQIVNDFQKGDIAEGYSVSREKKESFPLTVTSAQKNPTAFYLCASSIGLADRNQPQHFGDGTRLSIL.

Note on this clone: Other DNA sequences in this specimen translate into the identical CDR3. The genes are TRBV7-8 and TRBJ1-1; 7 positions agree with TRBD1. Germline assignment: CDR1 SGHVS and CDR2 FQNEAQ. CDR3 length equals 14 residues. The trim removed 3 bases at V and 2 bases at J, leaving 3 bases unmatched. The CDR3 loop is CASSLVGGNTEAFF. The DNA for the CDR3 is TGTGCCAGCAGCTTGGTAGGGGGCAACACTGAAGCTTTCTTT.

The V call is TRBV7-8, the J call TRBJ2-7; maybe TRBD1 (6 bases). Germline V CDR1 and CDR2: SGHVS, FQNEAQ. Deletions cut 2 bases from V and 0 bases from J, with 14 bases between. This CDR3 has 16 residues. For the CDR3, the DNA is TGTGCCAGCAGCTTAATCGGTAGGGGGAGCTCCTACGAGCAGTACTTC. It codes for CASSLIGRGSSYEQYF.

The rearrangement joins TRBV18 to TRBJ2-5; 11 bases map to TRBD1. Germline V gene lookup returns CDR1 KGHSH and CDR2 LQKENI. The CDR3 covers 17 residues. With 3 bases clipped from V and 4 bases from J, the junction kept 10 bases outside the gene matches. CDR3 bases: TGTGCCAGCTCACCTGGTACCCCCGGGACAGGGGGAGAGACCCAGTACTTC. Its protein product is CASSPGTPGTGGETQYF.

The CDR3 is CASSTTLLYGGTQETQYF. DNA of the CDR3: TGTGCCAGCAGTACCACGCTTTTGTACGGGGGAACTCAAGAGACCCAGTACTTC. The gene calls are TRBV27 and TRBJ2-5, with a tentative D call TRBD2 (6 bases). Germline CDR1 reads MNHEY; CDR2 reads SMNVEV (reference sequence). V dropped 5 bases and J dropped 2 bases, with 24 bases sitting between them. CDR3 length: 18 residues.

The V gene is TRBV9, the J gene TRBJ1-3; D not certain. This CDR3 has 15 amino acids. Trimming took off 0 bases at V and 4 bases at J, with 11 bases between the two ends. From germline, CDR1 is SGDLS and CDR2 YYNGEE. The CDR3 reads CASSVVPGSGNTIYF. The DNA for the CDR3 is TGTGCCAGCAGCGTAGTCCCGGGTTCCGGAAACACCATATATTTT. The complete variable domain, with remaining parts taken from reference TRBV9 and TRBJ1-3, reads DSGVTQTPKHLITATGQRVTLRCSPRSGDLSVYWYQQSLDQGLQFLIQYYNGEERAKGNILERFSAQQFPDLHSELNLSSLELGDSALYFCASSVVPGSGNTIYFGEGSWLTVV.

The V call is TRBV28, the J call TRBJ1-2; 8 bases fit TRBD1. V was pared by 8 bases and J by 2 bases, with 13 bases of the junction left unmatched. The germline CDR1 and CDR2 sequences are MDHEN and SYDVKM. This CDR3 region has 16 residues. CDR3 nucleotide sequence: TGTGCCAGCGGATTCCCCGGCAGGGGGCGAAACTATGGCTACACCTTC. Translating it yields CASGFPGRGRNYGYTF.

The chain couples TRBV7-8 to TRBJ1-4; possible D gene TRBD1, 6 bases. CDR1 and CDR2 from the germline V gene are SGHVS and FQNEAQ. This CDR3 is 15 amino acids long. V lost 5 bases and J 8 bases, leaving 18 bases between the germline ends. CDR3: CASSPVQGFEEKLFF. The CDR3 nucleotides read TGTGCCAGCAGCCCCGTACAGGGATTTGAAGAAAAACTGTTTTTT.

The V call is TRBV10-2, the J call TRBJ1-4; perhaps TRBD1 as D (5 bases). The germline V gene has CDR1 WSHSY and CDR2 SAAADI. The CDR3 is 16 amino acids. Trimming cost V 3 bases and J 5 bases, with 16 bases left between them. The CDR3 nucleotides read TGCGCCAGCAGTGAAGGTAGCGGGACGGGGAATGAAAAACTGTTTTTT. Encoded protein: CASSEGSGTGNEKLFF.

The chain uses TRBV4-2 and TRBJ2-7; TRBD2 matches at 14 bases. CDR1 LGHNA and CDR2 YNFKEQ come from the germline V gene. The CDR3 has 16 residues. V lost 3 bases to trimming and J lost 3 bases; unmatched junction nucleotides: 4. For the CDR3, the DNA is TGTGCCAGCAGCCAGGGACTAGCGGGGGCCCTCTACGAGCAGTACTTC. Its protein is CASSQGLAGALYEQYF.

The gene calls are TRBV18 and TRBJ2-7; TRBD1 matches at 9 bases. J lost 3 bases, V lost 6 bases, and 6 bases had no gene match. CDR1 is KGHSH, CDR2 LQKENI, per germline. The CDR3 spans 14 residues. CDR3 region: CASSRAGQGYEQYF. The CDR3 DNA reads as TGTGCCAGCTCGCGGGCGGGACAGGGCTACGAGCAGTACTTC.

The CDR3 is CASGLGGSYGYTF. As DNA, the CDR3 is TGTGCTAGTGGTTTGGGAGGAAGTTATGGCTACACCTTC. This chain uses TRBV12-5 with TRBJ1-2, with unresolved D. Trimming left V 1 base short and J 5 bases short, with 8 bases between. CDR3 length equals 13 residues. CDR1 and CDR2 from the germline V gene are LGHNT and FRNRAP.

This clone was detected only once. The V gene is TRBV3-1 (or the pseudogene TRBV3-2), the J gene TRBJ1-2; the D is unclear. V gave up 4 bases and J gave up 6 bases, with 18 bases separating them. Germline-derived CDR1 and CDR2 are LGHDT and YNNKEL (reference sequence). CDR3 size: 15 residues. The CDR3 DNA follows: TGTGCCAGCAGCCTAGGTGTGGGTGTGGCGGATGGCTACACCTTC. It yields the protein CASSLGVGVADGYTF.

This clone is a singleton in its sample. This chain uses TRBV18 with TRBJ1-1; 7 positions agree with TRBD1. Germline CDR1 KGHSH, CDR2 LQKENI. The CDR3 totals 13 residues. V was pared by 6 bases and J by 1 base, with 2 bases of the junction left unmatched. The CDR3 sequence is CASSRDRNTEAFF. In DNA form, the CDR3 reads TGTGCCAGCTCCCGGGACAGGAACACTGAAGCTTTCTTT.

V usage is TRBV7-7 and J usage is TRBJ1-1, with D perhaps TRBD1 (5 bases). Germline V lookup: CDR1 SSHAT, CDR2 FNYEAQ (reference sequence). V was clipped by 1 base and J by 1 base, with 19 bases between them. CDR3 size: 18 residues. CDR3 protein: CASSLEGSAGGGNTEAFF. The CDR3 region has the DNA TGTGCCAGCAGCTTAGAAGGTAGCGCAGGCGGGGGGAACACTGAAGCTTTCTTT.

This rearrangement joins TRBV30 to TRBJ1-2; D unresolved. This CDR3 has 11 residues. Trimming took off 2 bases at V and 6 bases at J, with 7 bases between the two ends. Germline V gene sequence: CDR1 GTSNPN, CDR2 SVGIG (reference sequence). CDR3 nucleotides: TGTGCCTGGAGTTCTGGAGATGGCTACACCTTC. Protein: CAWSSGDGYTF.

This chain links TRBV10-2 with TRBJ2-3; TRBD1 is a possible D gene (5 bases). Germline V lookup: CDR1 WSHSY, CDR2 SAAADI. The CDR3 contains 13 residues. Deletions cut 5 bases from V and 1 base from J, with 7 bases between. The CDR3 protein is CASSRQRTDTQYF. DNA of the CDR3: TGCGCCAGCAGTCGACAGCGCACAGATACGCAGTATTTT.

This chain joins TRBV18 and TRBJ2-5; perhaps TRBD2 as D (6 bases). The germline gives CDR1 KGHSH, CDR2 LQKENI. Between the trimmed V and J ends, which lost 4 bases and 2 bases, there was a span of 14 bases. The CDR3 is 15 residues long. DNA for the CDR3: TGTGCCAGCTCACACCGGGACTCGTTGCAAGAGACCCAGTACTTC. Its protein is CASSHRDSLQETQYF.

The chain combines TRBV18 with TRBJ2-5, with a possible D match to TRBD2 (6 bases). The CDR3 is 15 amino acids. The germline V gene encodes CDR1 KGHSH and CDR2 LQKENI. Trimming pared 4 bases from V and 2 bases from J, leaving 14 bases between. The CDR3 coding sequence is TGTGCCAGCTCACGCGAGTCCGGGGGACAAGAGACCCAGTACTTC. Translating gives CASSRESGGQETQYF.

This clone has just a few counts. V and J are TRBV9 and TRBJ1-3; 10 bases line up with TRBD1. CDR1 is SGDLS and CDR2 is YYNGEE in the germline V gene. The CDR3 is 15 amino acids. The ends lost 3 bases at V and 7 bases at J; junction bases unmatched: 7. The CDR3 here is CASSAKRTGGNTIYF. The CDR3 DNA reads TGTGCCAGCAGCGCCAAGAGGACAGGGGGGAACACCATATATTTT.

The chain joins TRBV25-1 to TRBJ1-1, with TRBD1 identical over 10 bases. J gave up 1 base and V 5 bases, and 7 bases lay outside the gene matches. The CDR3 runs to 16 residues. Looked up from germline, CDR1 is MGHDK and CDR2 is SYGVNS. CDR3 bases: TGTGCCAGCAGTCAGACAGGGGGCCCGGGGAACACTGAAGCTTTCTTT. Translated, it gives CASSQTGGPGNTEAFF.